The 19 T cell receptor beta chains below come from one sample, sequenced in a study of lymphopenia after photon versus proton radiotherapy. Data came from immunoSEQ multiplex PCR; TCRdb stores just in-frame clones and leaves some out. The sample has around 23,000 clones, approximately 86% seen once. Sequenced here: peripheral blood, sampled from a patient treated with photon-based radiotherapy. The receptors shown here come from a man aged 45-65 years with gastric cancer.

J is TRBJ2-6 and V is TRBV9; no reliable D call. From germline, CDR1 is SGDLS and CDR2 YYNGEE. The CDR3 totals 16 residues. V lost 3 bases, J lost 0 bases, and 10 bases lay in between. Here the CDR3 reads CASSATSISGANVLTF. The CDR3 DNA is TGTGCCAGCAGCGCGACCTCTATCTCTGGGGCCAACGTCCTGACTTTC.

The chain links TRBV5-1 to TRBJ2-3, with 9 bases fitting TRBD2. Germline CDR1 SGHRS, CDR2 YFSETQ. Trimming removed 3 bases from V and 2 bases from J; junction bases left unmatched: 16. The CDR3 is 19 amino acids. This CDR3 reads CASSSPGERGAIFTDTQYF. The CDR3 coding sequence is TGCGCCAGCAGCTCCCCAGGGGAGCGGGGGGCCATTTTCACAGATACGCAGTATTTT.

The chain is built from TRBV5-1 and TRBJ2-3; the D gene is possibly TRBD2 (6 bases). Trimming shortened V by 3 bases and J by 2 bases, and 13 bases separated the two germline ends. Germline V CDR1 and CDR2: SGHRS, YFSETQ. This CDR3 is built from 15 residues. The CDR3 DNA is TGCGCCAGCAGCTCCGGGGGATGGGACACAGATACGCAGTATTTT. Protein sequence: CASSSGGWDTDTQYF.

The genes are TRBV5-4 and TRBJ1-5; D is uncertain. Germline lookup yields CDR1 SGHNT and CDR2 YYREEE (reference sequence). The length of the CDR3 is 14 residues. Trimming took 4 bases from V and 2 from J, leaving 10 bases between them. CDR3: CASSPDRGNQPQHF. DNA for the CDR3: TGTGCCAGCAGCCCGGACCGTGGCAATCAGCCCCAGCATTTT. Full variable domain (rest looked up from reference TRBV5-4 and TRBJ1-5): ETGVTQSPTHLIKTRGQQVTLRCSSQSGHNTVSWYQQALGQGPQFIFQYYREEENGRGNFPPRFSGLQFPNYSSELNVNALELDDSALYLCASSPDRGNQPQHFGDGTRLSIL.

This clone was recorded only once. The rearrangement joins TRBV19 to TRBJ1-1, with 7 nucleotides matching TRBD1. Germline CDR1 LNHDA, CDR2 SQIVND (reference sequence). V trimming: 3 bases; J trimming: 5 bases; junction bases outside the gene matches: 9. The CDR3 spans 15 residues. The CDR3 DNA reads TGTGCCAGTAGTATGCAAAGGGCAGGGGGAACTGAAGCTTTCTTT. It specifies CASSMQRAGGTEAFF.

This chain joins TRBV15 and TRBJ1-5; D is possibly TRBD1 (6 bases). Germline loops: CDR1 LNHNV, CDR2 YYDKDF (reference sequence). There are 15 residues in the CDR3. Trimming pared 5 bases from V and 1 base from J, leaving 12 bases between. The DNA for the CDR3 is TGTGCCACCAGCCTTTTTGGGGGCAGCAATCAGCCCCAGCATTTT. Translating gives CATSLFGGSNQPQHF.

The genes are TRBV5-1 and TRBJ1-1, with 7 positions matching TRBD1. Looked up from germline, CDR1 is SGHRS and CDR2 is YFSETQ. The length of the CDR3 is 11 residues. Trimming took 3 bases from V and 10 from J; bases not matched to a gene: 3. The DNA for the CDR3 is TGCGCCAGCAGCTCCCAGGGGGTAGCTTTCTTT. This encodes CASSSQGVAFF.

The chain carries TRBV10-2 and TRBJ2-7, with TRBD2 identical over 9 bases. The CDR3 totals 15 residues. With 4 bases clipped from V and 1 base from J, the junction kept 5 bases outside the gene matches. CDR1 and CDR2 (germline): WSHSY, SAAADI. Here the CDR3 DNA reads TGCGCCAGCAGTGTGGGCGGGGGGGCATCCTACGAGCAGTACGTC. Its protein is CASSVGGGASYEQYV.

The rearrangement joins TRBV19 to TRBJ1-5, with unresolved D. Germline V gene sequence: CDR1 LNHDA, CDR2 SQIVND (reference sequence). The length of the CDR3 is 15 residues. Trimming removed 0 bases at V and 0 bases at J, with 6 bases between. CDR3 amino acids: CASSIDTNSNQPQHF. In DNA form, the CDR3 reads TGTGCCAGTAGTATAGACACCAATAGCAATCAGCCCCAGCATTTT.

The chain couples TRBV27 to TRBJ2-7; 7 nucleotides line up with TRBD2. Germline assignment: CDR1 MNHEY and CDR2 SMNVEV (reference sequence). V lost 2 bases and J lost 0; bases outside the gene matches: 4. There are 15 residues in the CDR3. The DNA for the CDR3 is TGTGCCAGCAGTTTAGGTCTAGCGGACTCCTACGAGCAGTACTTC. Its protein is CASSLGLADSYEQYF.

The V gene is TRBV6-1, the J gene TRBJ1-5; no definite D call. Trimming took off 8 bases at V and 3 bases at J, with 11 bases between the two ends. CDR3 length: 13 amino acids. Germline CDR1 is MNHNS and CDR2 is SASEGT. CDR3 loop: CASGGGTNQPQHF. The CDR3 coding sequence is TGTGCCAGCGGTGGCGGAACCAATCAGCCCCAGCATTTT.

The CDR3 is CASSGGNTQYF. In DNA, the CDR3 is TGTGCCAGCAGCGGGGGAAATACGCAGTATTTT. This chain joins TRBV7-2 and TRBJ2-3; D tentatively fits TRBD1 or TRBD2 (5 bases each). Trimming took 5 bases from V and 7 from J, leaving 7 bases between them. The CDR3 is 11 amino acids. Germline V gene lookup returns CDR1 SGHTA and CDR2 FQGNSA.

The CDR3 is CASSLGLGGEETQYF. The CDR3 bases are TGTGCCAGCAGCTTAGGGCTGGGTGGGGAAGAGACCCAGTACTTC. The rearrangement joins TRBV11-3 to TRBJ2-5; the D is unclear. CDR3 length: 15 amino acids. Trimming took off 1 base at V and 3 bases at J, with 12 bases between the two ends. Germline V gene sequence: CDR1 SGHNT, CDR2 YENEEA.

A single count supports this clone. The CDR3 DNA follows: TGTGCCAGCAGCTTGGGGCGGGGGGACACCGGGGAGCTGTTTTTT. It translates to CASSLGRGDTGELFF. The genes are TRBV5-4 and TRBJ2-2, with 8 bases identical to TRBD2. The CDR3 consists of 15 residues. The germline V gene has CDR1 SGHNT and CDR2 YYREEE (reference sequence). V dropped 0 bases and J dropped 3; count of bases not matched to a gene: 1.

The genes are TRBV30 and TRBJ2-1; TRBD2 aligns across 10 bases. The ends lost 0 bases at V and 5 bases at J; junction bases unmatched: 4. The CDR3 extends over 15 amino acids. Germline CDR1 is GTSNPN and CDR2 is SVGIG (reference sequence). The DNA of the CDR3 is TGTGCCTGGAGTGTACTTAGCGGGGGGCACAATGAGCAGTTCTTC. Encoded protein: CAWSVLSGGHNEQFF.

The rearrangement joins TRBV21-1 to TRBJ2-7. TRBV21-1 is annotated as a pseudogene. The CDR3 has 14 residues. The CDR3 DNA reads as TGTGCCAGCAGCAAAGACCCGGGGACCTACGAGCAGTACGTC. This sequence encodes CASSKDPGTYEQYV.

CDR3 in DNA: TGTGCCAGCAGTTCTCGACAGGGGTATATAGAGACCCAGTACTTC. Residues: CASSSRQGYIETQYF. This chain connects TRBV6-1 to TRBJ2-5; 8 bases are shared with TRBD1. The V segment lost 5 bases and the J segment 4 bases; nucleotides outside the gene matches: 9. CDR1 is MNHNS and CDR2 is SASEGT in the germline V gene. This CDR3 spans 15 amino acids.

This chain uses TRBV5-4 with TRBJ2-2; D is unclear. The CDR3 spans 15 residues. V was pared by 2 bases and J by 5 bases, with 13 bases between. Germline loops: CDR1 SGHNT, CDR2 YYREEE (reference sequence). The CDR3 nucleotides are TGTGCCAGCAGCTTTTTTACCCAGCAAACCGGGGAGCTGTTTTTT. Translation gives CASSFFTQQTGELFF.

The chain couples TRBV6-5 to TRBJ1-2, with D perhaps matching TRBD1 (5 bases). CDR1 is MNHEY, CDR2 SVGAGI, per germline. Deletions cut 7 bases from V and 8 bases from J, with 17 bases between. There are 13 residues in the CDR3. For the CDR3, the DNA is TGTGCCAGCATTTCCCGTTTGGGGCGAGGCTACACCTTC. Translating gives CASISRLGRGYTF.